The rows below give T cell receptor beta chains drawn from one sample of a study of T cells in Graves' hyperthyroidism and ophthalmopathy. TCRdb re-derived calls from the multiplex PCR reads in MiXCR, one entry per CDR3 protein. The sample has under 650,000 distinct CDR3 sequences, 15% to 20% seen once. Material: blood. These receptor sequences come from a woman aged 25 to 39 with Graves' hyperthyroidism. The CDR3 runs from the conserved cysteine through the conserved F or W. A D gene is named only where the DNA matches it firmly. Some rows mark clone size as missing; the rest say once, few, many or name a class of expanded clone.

TGTGCCAGCAGTTTAAGGGGGAGCTCCCACAATGAGCAGTTCTTC,CASSLRGSSHNEQFF,TRBV12-3/TRBV12-4,15,-,TRBJ2-1,-
TGTGCCAGCCGCACGCTCTCCTACGAGCAGTACTTC,CASRTLSYEQYF,TRBV18,12,-,TRBJ2-7,many
TGCAGTGCTAGGGAACCGCTAAACTATGGCTACACCTTC,CSAREPLNYGYTF,TRBV20-1,13,-,TRBJ1-2,-
TGTGCCAGCAGCCTACCCGCGGGAGAGGGCAGTGAGCAGTTCTTC,CASSLPAGEGSEQFF,TRBV7-3,15,TRBD2,TRBJ2-1,many
TGCAGTGCTAGAAGGGACAGGGTTCTGGCCGAGCAGTACTTC,CSARRDRVLAEQYF,TRBV20-1,14,TRBD1,TRBJ2-7,few
TGTGCCAGCAGTTTGACTAGCGGGGTGGAGACAGATACGCAGTATTTT,CASSLTSGVETDTQYF,TRBV28,16,TRBD2,TRBJ2-3,-
TGTGCCAGCAGCTTGGGGGGACAGGGAGGAGACATCAATGAGCAGTTCTTC,CASSLGGQGGDINEQFF,TRBV5-6,17,TRBD1,TRBJ2-1,many
TGTGCCAGTAGTTCAGCGGGAGGGATAGATACGCAGTATTTT,CASSSAGGIDTQYF,TRBV19,14,TRBD2,TRBJ2-3,-
TGTGCCAGCAGCCAAGAGGTTGGCACACGACCTCAAGAGACCCAGTACTTC,CASSQEVGTRPQETQYF,TRBV3-1,17,-,TRBJ2-5,many
TGTGCCAGTTTTGCGGACAGCCGCCCCGGGCCCCAGCATTTT,CASFADSRPGPQHF,TRBV6-1,14,-,TRBJ1-5,many
TGCGCCAGCAGCCTGGGGAATGCTAACTATGGCTACACCTTC,CASSLGNANYGYTF,TRBV4-1,14,-,TRBJ1-2,few
TGCAGTGCTAGGGCCAACGGGGAGTACGAGCAGTACTTC,CSARANGEYEQYF,TRBV20-1,13,-,TRBJ2-7,-
TGTGCTAGTCTTGTGGGGGGCCGGAAGGCTGAAGCTTTCTTT,CASLVGGRKAEAFF,TRBV12-5,14,-,TRBJ1-1,many
TGTGCCAGCAGCTCTACAGGGGACGGCTACACCTTC,CASSSTGDGYTF,TRBV6-1,12,TRBD1,TRBJ1-2,many
TGTGCCTGGAACGACCCGGGTTCCCGGGGCGCGACCCAGTACTTC,CAWNDPGSRGATQYF,TRBV30,15,-,TRBJ2-5,few
TGTGCCTGGATCCGTCGCTCGGACAGAGCCTACTCCTACGAGCAGTACTTC,CAWIRRSDRAYSYEQYF,TRBV30,17,-,TRBJ2-7,few
TGTGCCAGCAGTTCCTTGGACAGGGGTAACACCGGGGAGCTGTTTTTT,CASSSLDRGNTGELFF,TRBV12-3/TRBV12-4,16,TRBD1,TRBJ2-2,-
TGTGCCTGGATTCCCCCGGGGGGGGCAGCTTTCTTT,CAWIPPGGAAFF,TRBV30,12,-,TRBJ1-1,many
TGTGCCAGCAGTTTATCCCCTCACTACGAGCAGTACTTC,CASSLSPHYEQYF,TRBV27,13,-,TRBJ2-7,-
TGTGCCAGCAGGGGGGACAGGGCTAACACTGAAGCTTTCTTT,CASRGDRANTEAFF,TRBV2,14,TRBD1,TRBJ1-1,-
TGTGCCAGTAAGTCCGGACAGACCATATCTCGCACAGATACGCAGTATTTT,CASKSGQTISRTDTQYF,TRBV19,17,-,TRBJ2-3,-
TGTGCCAGCAGTGTTCAGCGGATGAACACTGAAGCTTTCTTT,CASSVQRMNTEAFF,TRBV2,14,-,TRBJ1-1,many
TGTGCCAGCAGCCCCACTAGGGTGGGGGGCAATGAGCAGTTCTTC,CASSPTRVGGNEQFF,TRBV3-1,15,-,TRBJ2-1,few
TGCAGCGTTGAATTTACTAGTTATGAGCAGTTCTTC,CSVEFTSYEQFF,TRBV29-1,12,-,TRBJ2-1,-
TGTGCCAGCAAAGTACAGAGCCAAGGGACCCAGTACTTC,CASKVQSQGTQYF,TRBV28,13,-,TRBJ2-5,few
TGTGCCAGCAGCTTAGTATCAGCGGGGACCACAGATACGCAGTATTTT,CASSLVSAGTTDTQYF,TRBV7-8,16,TRBD2,TRBJ2-3,many
TGTGCCAGCAGTTATCAGGAGGGGGAGACCCAGTACTTC,CASSYQEGETQYF,TRBV6-5,13,-,TRBJ2-5,many
TGTGCCAGCAGCTTGTTCGCCCCAAACACTGAAGCTTTCTTT,CASSLFAPNTEAFF,TRBV5-8,14,-,TRBJ1-1,few
TGTGCCAGCAGCTTCGCGGGAGGGCAAGAGACCCAGTACTTC,CASSFAGGQETQYF,TRBV11-3,14,TRBD2,TRBJ2-5,many
TGTGCCAGCAGCCAAGATGAGCAGCCCCAGCATTTT,CASSQDEQPQHF,TRBV4-2,12,-,TRBJ1-5,-
TGTGCCACAGTAGGTAAGGGACCTGAGCAGTACTTC,CATVGKGPEQYF,TRBV19,12,-,TRBJ2-7,few
TGTGCCGGTGAGGGCGTTGTTCGGAATTCACCCCTCCACTTT,CAGEGVVRNSPLHF,TRBV12-3/TRBV12-4,14,-,TRBJ1-6,many
TGTGCCAGTAAGGCAGGGGGAGAAACCTACGAGCAGTACTTC,CASKAGGETYEQYF,TRBV19,14,TRBD1,TRBJ2-7,-
TGTGCCAGCAGCTTGACAGGGTTTCCAGGAAACACCATATATTTT,CASSLTGFPGNTIYF,TRBV7-3,15,TRBD1,TRBJ1-3,few
TGCGCCAGCAGATTAGGACTAGCGGAGACCTACGAGCAGTACTTC,CASRLGLAETYEQYF,TRBV5-1,15,TRBD2,TRBJ2-7,many
TGTGCCAGCAGTTACTCTCGAGGGGAGACCCAGTACTTC,CASSYSRGETQYF,TRBV6-2/TRBV6-3,13,-,TRBJ2-5,many
TGCGCCAGCAGCCAGCCCGGTAGGTCAGTCAACACCGGGGAGCTGTTTTTT,CASSQPGRSVNTGELFF,TRBV4-1,17,-,TRBJ2-2,-
TGCAGTGCTAGAAATAGTCGGGCTGAAGGGGGTAATCAGCCCCAGCATTTT,CSARNSRAEGGNQPQHF,TRBV20-1,17,-,TRBJ1-5,-
TGTGCCAGCAGTTTGTCCGACAGTAGCTCCTACGAGCAGTACTTC,CASSLSDSSSYEQYF,TRBV28,15,-,TRBJ2-7,many
TGTGCCTGGAGTGTGGGTCCCACTGAGACCCAGTACTTC,CAWSVGPTETQYF,TRBV30,13,-,TRBJ2-5,few
TGTGCCAGCAGCTTGGCCGGGTTTAGAACAGGCTTGAACACTGAAGCTTTCTTT,CASSLAGFRTGLNTEAFF,TRBV5-6,18,-,TRBJ1-1,many
TGTGCCAGCAGCTGGACTAGCGGGACAGATACGCAGTATTTT,CASSWTSGTDTQYF,TRBV7-9,14,TRBD2,TRBJ2-3,many
TGTGCCAGCAGGTCCGGGACAGGGGACAACATTCAGTACTTC,CASRSGTGDNIQYF,TRBV2,14,TRBD1,TRBJ2-4,-
TGTGCCAGCAGCCATCCAACAGAGACCCAGTACTTC,CASSHPTETQYF,TRBV11-1,12,-,TRBJ2-5,many
TGTGCCACCGGGTCCCAGGGGTATAGTCAGCCCCAGCATTTT,CATGSQGYSQPQHF,TRBV15,14,-,TRBJ1-5,-
TGTGCCAGCAGTTTAGCTGCGGGGGGCGGCGGCACTGAAGCTTTCTTT,CASSLAAGGGGTEAFF,TRBV12-3/TRBV12-4,16,-,TRBJ1-1,-
TGTGCCAGCAGTTGGATTGAGGGAGGTGGCTACACCTTC,CASSWIEGGGYTF,TRBV6-2/TRBV6-3,13,-,TRBJ1-2,many
TGTGCCAGCAGCCAAGATGCGAAGCCCCCCTACGAGCAGTACTTC,CASSQDAKPPYEQYF,TRBV4-2,15,-,TRBJ2-7,few
TGTGCCACCAGTGATTTAAGGGAGACCCAAGAGACCCAGTACTTC,CATSDLRETQETQYF,TRBV24-1,15,-,TRBJ2-5,many
TGCAGTGCTAGAGATCATCAGGGGTACCTATACAATGAGCAGTTCTTC,CSARDHQGYLYNEQFF,TRBV20-1,16,-,TRBJ2-1,many
TGTGCCACCAGCATAGGGATGAGCACAGATACGCAGTATTTT,CATSIGMSTDTQYF,TRBV15,14,-,TRBJ2-3,-
TGTGCTAGTGGTTCACAGAACATCAATCAGCCCCAGCATTTT,CASGSQNINQPQHF,TRBV12-5,14,-,TRBJ1-5,many
TGTGCCACCAGCAGAGATCCCCGTGATACGCAGTATTTT,CATSRDPRDTQYF,TRBV15,13,-,TRBJ2-3,many
TGTGCCAGCAGTCCCCTGGGACAGATAGCCAAAAACATTCAGTACTTC,CASSPLGQIAKNIQYF,TRBV27,16,TRBD1,TRBJ2-4,-
TGTGCCACCCAACCGACAGCCACGAATGAAAAACTGTTTTTT,CATQPTATNEKLFF,TRBV6-1,14,-,TRBJ1-4,-